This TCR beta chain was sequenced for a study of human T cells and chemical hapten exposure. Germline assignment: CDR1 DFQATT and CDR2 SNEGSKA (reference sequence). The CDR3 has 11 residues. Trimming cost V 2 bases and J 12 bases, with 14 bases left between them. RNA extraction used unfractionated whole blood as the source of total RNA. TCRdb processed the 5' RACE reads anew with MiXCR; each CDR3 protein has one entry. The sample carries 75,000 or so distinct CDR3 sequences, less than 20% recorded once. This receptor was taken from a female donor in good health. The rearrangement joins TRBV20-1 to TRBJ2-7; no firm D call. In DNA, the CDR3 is TGCAGTGCTAGATACATGGGTGTGTTGTACTTC. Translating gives CSARYMGVLYF.